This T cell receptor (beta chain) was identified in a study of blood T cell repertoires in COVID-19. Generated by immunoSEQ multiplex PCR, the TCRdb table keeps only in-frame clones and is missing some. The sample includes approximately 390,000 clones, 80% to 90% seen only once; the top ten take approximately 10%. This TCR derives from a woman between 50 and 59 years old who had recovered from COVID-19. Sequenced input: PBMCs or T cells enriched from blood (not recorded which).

The CDR3 region is CASSFLGLAGGQSSYNEQFF. The CDR3 nucleotides are TGTGCCAGCAGTTTCTTAGGACTAGCGGGGGGACAGAGCTCCTACAATGAGCAGTTCTTC. This chain joins TRBV27 and TRBJ2-1; 14 bases line up with TRBD2. This CDR3 has 20 residues. V shed 3 bases, J shed 0 bases, and the junction held 10 bases outside the gene matches. CDR1 is MNHEY and CDR2 is SMNVEV in the germline V gene (reference sequence).